These T cell receptor beta chains were read from a single sample in a study of shared clonotypes between healthy human individuals. Here immunoSEQ multiplex PCR was the method, and the copy in TCRdb shows in-frame clones only, minus some. In the table there are under 2.5 million clones, roughly 90% of which are singletons. Sequenced: naive CD4+ T cells from PBMCs. Receptors were obtained from a man in his late teens or twenties in good health. Some clones in this sample may be carry-over from other donors' samples. The CDR3 runs from the conserved cysteine through the conserved F or W. The order of the fields is J gene, clone size, D gene, V gene, CDR3 DNA, CDR3 protein. D genes are given only for firm matches. A clone size is listed for some rows: how often the clone was seen (once, few, many), or a class if it is expanded.

TRBJ2-7 - TRBD1 TRBV27 TGTGCCAGCGCCTCGACGGGTTTGGAGACAGGGGCACCCTACGAGCAGTACTTC CASASTGLETGAPYEQYF
TRBJ2-2 - - TRBV18 TGTGCCAGCTCACCGGGCCGGAACACCGGGGAGCTGTTTTTT CASSPGRNTGELFF
TRBJ2-1 - TRBD2 TRBV11-2 TGTGCCAGCAGCTTAGCGGTCACTAGCGGGAGGTACAATGAGCAGTTCTTC CASSLAVTSGRYNEQFF
TRBJ2-2 - TRBD1 TRBV5-1 TGCGCCAGCAGTGACAGGGGAGCGACCGGGGAGCTGTTTTTT CASSDRGATGELFF
TRBJ2-3 - TRBD2 TRBV7-2 TGTGCCAGCAGCTTTAGCGGGAGCCCAGATACGCAGTATTTT CASSFSGSPDTQYF
TRBJ1-1 - - TRBV5-3 TGTGCCAGAAGCTACTACGGACGGACCGGTGGGGTCACTGAAGCTTTCTTT CARSYYGRTGGVTEAFF
TRBJ1-2 - TRBD1 TRBV7-8 TGTGCCAGCAGCCCGGGGACAGGGGCCCTGCGGGGCTACACCTTC CASSPGTGALRGYTF
TRBJ2-5 - - TRBV5-6 TGTGCCAGCAGCCTGGGGGGAGTTGGAGAGACCCAGTACTTC CASSLGGVGETQYF
TRBJ1-3 - TRBD1 TRBV29-1 TGCAGCGTTGAGTCCAGGGGGAACACCATATATTTT CSVESRGNTIYF
TRBJ2-5 - - TRBV25-1 TGTGCCAGCACGGACGTGGCGACCCAGTACTTC CASTDVATQYF
TRBJ2-7 once - TRBV5-4 TGTGCCAGCAGCCGGCGTGGCGGAGGGGAGCAGTACTTC CASSRRGGGEQYF
TRBJ2-3 once TRBD2 TRBV28 TGTGCCACGTTCCTAGCGGGAGGGAGGGATACGCAGTATTTT CATFLAGGRDTQYF
TRBJ2-5 - - TRBV7-9 TGTGCCAGCAGCATCGTCGCGGGGATCGGTGGTGGGGAGACCCAGTACTTC CASSIVAGIGGGETQYF
TRBJ1-2 - - TRBV10-3 TGTGCCATCAGTTCTCTCAGGGTGGACTATGGCTACACCTTC CAISSLRVDYGYTF
TRBJ2-2 - - TRBV6-6 TGTGCCAGCAGCTTCTACGGGAGTCCGGGCGGGGAGCTGTTTTTT CASSFYGSPGGELFF
TRBJ1-1 few TRBD1 TRBV11-3 TGTGCCAGCAGCCGCGACAGGGGCACTGAAGCTTTCTTT CASSRDRGTEAFF
TRBJ1-5 - TRBD1 TRBV27 TGTGCCAGCAGTGCCAGGGGGTTTGGTCAGCCCCAGCATTTT CASSARGFGQPQHF
TRBJ2-3 - - TRBV30 TGTGCCTGGAGTGCGACAACGGGAGGCACAGATACGCAGTATTTT CAWSATTGGTDTQYF
TRBJ2-4 - - TRBV18 TGTGCCAGCGCCCCAAGGACTGGAGAAAACATTCAGTACTTC CASAPRTGENIQYF
TRBJ2-7 - - TRBV9 TGTGCCAGCAGCGTAGGGGGAGGCCGCGAGCAGTACTTC CASSVGGGREQYF
TRBJ2-5 - - TRBV2 TGTGCCAGCAGTTGGATTAGCAGATTCGAAGAGACCCAGTACTTC CASSWISRFEETQYF
TRBJ2-7 - - TRBV5-1 TGCGCCAGCAGCTTGACGGGGTCCTACGAGCAGTACTTC CASSLTGSYEQYF
TRBJ2-4 - TRBD2 TRBV4-1 TGCGCCAGCAGCCAGGGACTAGCGGGAGAACTTATAGCCAAAAACATTCAGTACTTC CASSQGLAGELIAKNIQYF
TRBJ1-2 - - TRBV7-3 TGTGCCAGCAGCCCCACCTCGGCAAGTCCCGGCTACACCTTC CASSPTSASPGYTF